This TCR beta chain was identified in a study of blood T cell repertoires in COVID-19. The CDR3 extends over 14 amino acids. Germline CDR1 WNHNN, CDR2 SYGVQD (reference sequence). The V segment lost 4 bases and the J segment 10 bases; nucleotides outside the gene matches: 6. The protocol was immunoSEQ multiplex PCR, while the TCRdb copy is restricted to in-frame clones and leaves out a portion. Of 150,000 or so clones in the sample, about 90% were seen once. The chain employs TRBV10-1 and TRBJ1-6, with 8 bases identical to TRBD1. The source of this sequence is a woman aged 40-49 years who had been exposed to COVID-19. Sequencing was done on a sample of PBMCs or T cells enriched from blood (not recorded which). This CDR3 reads CASSGQGMDSPLHF. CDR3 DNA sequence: TGCGCCAGCAGTGGACAGGGGATGGACTCACCCCTCCACTTT.